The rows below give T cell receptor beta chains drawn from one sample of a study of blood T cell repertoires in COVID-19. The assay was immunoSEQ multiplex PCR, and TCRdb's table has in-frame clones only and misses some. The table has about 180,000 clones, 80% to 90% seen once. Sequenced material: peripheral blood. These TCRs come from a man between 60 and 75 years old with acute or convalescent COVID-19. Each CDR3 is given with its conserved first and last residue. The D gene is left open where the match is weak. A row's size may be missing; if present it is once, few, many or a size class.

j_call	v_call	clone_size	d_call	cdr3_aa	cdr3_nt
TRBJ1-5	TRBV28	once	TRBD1	CASSASQGSRRAQHF	TGTGCCAGCAGCGCTTCACAGGGGTCTAGGAGGGCCCAGCATTTT
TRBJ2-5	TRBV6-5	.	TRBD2	CASARGRAGETQYF	TGTGCCAGTGCCCGGGGGAGGGCCGGTGAGACCCAGTACTTC
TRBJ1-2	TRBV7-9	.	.	CASSFSYASNYGYTF	TGTGCCAGCAGCTTTTCTTACGCGTCTAACTATGGCTACACCTTC
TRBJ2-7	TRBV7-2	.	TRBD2	CASSLSTGGRDEQYF	TGTGCCAGCAGCTTATCAACGGGAGGGAGGGACGAGCAGTACTTC
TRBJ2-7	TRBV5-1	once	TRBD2	CASSSRTSREGEQYF	TGCGCCAGCAGCTCCCGGACTAGCCGCGAGGGTGAGCAGTACTTC
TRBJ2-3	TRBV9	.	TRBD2	CASSVVGGGRGDTQYF	TGTGCCAGCAGCGTAGTGGGCGGGGGTCGCGGGGATACGCAGTATTTT
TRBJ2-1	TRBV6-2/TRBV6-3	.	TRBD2	CASSLAGGAYNEQFF	TGTGCCAGCAGTCTAGCGGGAGGGGCCTACAATGAGCAGTTCTTC
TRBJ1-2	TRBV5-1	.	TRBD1	CASSLGQASNYGYTF	TGCGCCAGCAGCCTGGGACAGGCTTCTAACTATGGCTACACCTTC
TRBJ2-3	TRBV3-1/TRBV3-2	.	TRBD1	CASSPAGGSADTQYF	TGTGCCAGCAGTCCTGCAGGGGGATCCGCAGATACGCAGTATTTT
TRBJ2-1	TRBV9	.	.	CASSDDYSPYNEQFF	TGTGCCAGCAGCGACGACTATTCCCCATACAATGAGCAGTTCTTC
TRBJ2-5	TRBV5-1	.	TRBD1	CASSAERTGRETQYF	TGCGCCAGCAGCGCCGAACGGACAGGGAGGGAGACCCAGTACTTC
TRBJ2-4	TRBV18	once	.	CASSPRRGTDIQYF	TGTGCCAGCTCACCACGACGGGGGACTGACATTCAGTACTTC
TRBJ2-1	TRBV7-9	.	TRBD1	CASSPTGGNEQFF	TGTGCCAGCAGCCCAACAGGGGGCAATGAGCAGTTCTTC
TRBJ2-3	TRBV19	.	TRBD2	CASSIRREGFSTDTQYF	TGTGCCAGTAGTATCAGGCGGGAGGGATTTAGCACAGATACGCAGTATTTT
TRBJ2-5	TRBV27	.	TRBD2	CASSYEAGGPMETQYF	TGTGCCAGCAGTTACGAAGCGGGAGGGCCGATGGAGACCCAGTACTTC
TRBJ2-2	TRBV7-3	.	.	CASSLNTGTGELFF	TGTGCCAGCAGCTTAAACACCGGGACCGGGGAGCTGTTTTTT
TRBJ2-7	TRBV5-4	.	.	CASSPPQGSYEQYF	TGTGCCAGCAGCCCCCCACAGGGAAGCTACGAGCAGTACTTC
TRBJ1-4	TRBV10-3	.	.	CAISETPIATNEKLFF	TGTGCCATCAGTGAGACTCCGATTGCAACTAATGAAAAACTGTTTTTT
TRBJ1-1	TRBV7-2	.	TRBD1	CASSPGQGGIMEAFF	TGTGCCAGCAGCCCAGGACAGGGGGGCATTATGGAAGCTTTCTTT
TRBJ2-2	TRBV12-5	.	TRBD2	CASGLVFSGRSPGELFF	TGTGCTAGTGGTTTGGTGTTTAGCGGGAGAAGTCCCGGGGAGCTGTTTTTT
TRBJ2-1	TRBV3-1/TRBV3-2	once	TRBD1	CASSQDKTGPEFF	TGTGCCAGCAGCCAAGATAAGACAGGGCCGGAGTTCTTC
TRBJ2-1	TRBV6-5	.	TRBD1	CASRLPGQGTYEQFF	TGTGCCAGCAGACTGCCGGGACAGGGCACCTATGAGCAGTTCTTC
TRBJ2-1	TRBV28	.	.	CASSPLGMRLSYNEQFF	TGTGCCAGCAGCCCCCTCGGTATGAGACTCTCCTACAATGAGCAGTTCTTC
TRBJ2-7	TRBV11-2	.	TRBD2	CASSLVPGGHTYEQYF	TGTGCCAGCAGCTTAGTACCGGGAGGACATACCTACGAGCAGTACTTC
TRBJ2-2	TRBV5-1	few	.	CASSLVTHNTGELFF	TGCGCCAGCAGCTTGGTAACACATAACACCGGGGAGCTGTTTTTT
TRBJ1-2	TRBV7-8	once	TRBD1	CASSPGTGDYGYTF	TGTGCCAGCAGCCCCGGTACAGGGGACTATGGCTACACCTTC
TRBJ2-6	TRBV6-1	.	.	CASSEQQGVSGANVLTF	TGTGCCAGCAGTGAGCAACAGGGAGTCTCTGGGGCCAACGTCCTGACTTTC
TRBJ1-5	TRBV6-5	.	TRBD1	CASLDRGQGQPQHF	TGTGCCAGCCTTGACAGGGGGCAAGGTCAGCCCCAGCATTTT
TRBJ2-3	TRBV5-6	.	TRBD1	CASSSRPGTGADTQYF	TGTGCCAGCAGCTCCCGACCCGGGACAGGGGCGGATACGCAGTATTTT
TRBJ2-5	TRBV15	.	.	CATSRGRVETQYF	TGTGCCACCAGCAGAGGACGGGTGGAGACCCAGTACTTC
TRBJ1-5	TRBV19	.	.	CASSIWGGDQPQHF	TGTGCCAGTAGTATCTGGGGGGGGGATCAGCCCCAGCATTTT
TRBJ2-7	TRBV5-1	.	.	CASRSGAEQYF	TGCGCCAGCAGATCCGGAGCAGAGCAGTACTTC
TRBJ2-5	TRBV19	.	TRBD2	CASSMPGLAGEQETQYF	TGTGCCAGTAGTATGCCCGGACTAGCGGGAGAGCAAGAGACCCAGTACTTC
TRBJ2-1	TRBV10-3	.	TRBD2	CAISEGSPSGRVNNEQFF	TGTGCCATCAGTGAGGGGTCCCCTAGCGGGAGGGTGAACAATGAGCAGTTCTTC
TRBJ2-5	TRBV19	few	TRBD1	CASSRDRGMETQYF	TGTGCCAGTAGTAGGGACAGGGGTATGGAGACCCAGTACTTC
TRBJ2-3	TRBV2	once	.	CASSDLTDTQYF	TGTGCCAGCAGTGACCTCACAGATACGCAGTATTTT
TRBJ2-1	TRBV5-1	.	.	CASRDDRGAASYNEQFF	TGCGCCAGCAGGGACGACCGGGGAGCGGCCTCCTACAATGAGCAGTTCTTC
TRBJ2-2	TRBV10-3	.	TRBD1	CAISPDRVGTGELFF	TGTGCCATCAGCCCGGACAGGGTTGGCACCGGGGAGCTGTTTTTT
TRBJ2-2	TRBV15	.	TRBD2	CATSRVFGRERKNTGELFF	TGTGCCACCAGCAGAGTATTTGGGCGGGAGAGGAAGAACACCGGGGAGCTGTTTTTT
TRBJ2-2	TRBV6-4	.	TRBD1	CASSDQGAGGELFF	TGTGCCAGCAGTGACCAGGGGGCCGGCGGGGAGCTGTTTTTT
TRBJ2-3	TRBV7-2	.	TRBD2	CASSLATSGRGTQYF	TGTGCCAGCAGCTTAGCGACTAGCGGGAGGGGTACGCAGTATTTT
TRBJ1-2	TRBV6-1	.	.	CASSEGGARRYGYTF	TGTGCCAGCAGTGAAGGTGGAGCGCGGCGCTATGGCTACACCTTC
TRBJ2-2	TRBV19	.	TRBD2	CASSIAGLLTGELFF	TGTGCCAGTAGTATAGCGGGACTACTCACCGGGGAGCTGTTTTTT
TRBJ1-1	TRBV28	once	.	CASTPTGTSMNTEAFF	TGTGCCAGCACTCCTACCGGGACATCCATGAACACTGAAGCTTTCTTT
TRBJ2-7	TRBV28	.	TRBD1	CASTPAGTEAYEQYF	TGTGCCAGCACCCCAGCCGGGACAGAAGCCTACGAGCAGTACTTC
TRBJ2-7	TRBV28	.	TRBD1	CASSLFGTASYEQYF	TGTGCCAGCAGTTTATTCGGGACAGCCTCCTACGAGCAGTACTTC
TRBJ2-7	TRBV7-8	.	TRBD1	CASSLFGTDIVYEQYF	TGTGCCAGCAGCTTATTTGGGACAGATATTGTCTACGAGCAGTACTTC
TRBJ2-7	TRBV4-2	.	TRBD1	CASSQVSGGQGKDEQYF	TGTGCCAGCAGCCAAGTTAGTGGGGGACAGGGCAAGGACGAGCAGTACTTC
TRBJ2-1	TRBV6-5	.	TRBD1	CASILTGNSYNEQFF	TGTGCCAGTATCTTGACAGGGAATTCCTACAATGAGCAGTTCTTC
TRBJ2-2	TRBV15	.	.	CATSLGGNFQPGELFF	TGTGCCACCAGCTTGGGGGGTAATTTCCAACCCGGGGAGCTGTTTTTT
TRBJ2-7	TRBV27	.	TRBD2	CASTGGGNLYEQYF	TGTGCCAGCACCGGCGGGGGGAATTTGTACGAGCAGTACTTC
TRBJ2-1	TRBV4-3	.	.	CASSQEGLTYNEQFF	TGCGCCAGCAGCCAAGAGGGCTTAACCTACAATGAGCAGTTCTTC
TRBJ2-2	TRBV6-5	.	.	CASSYGQHTGELFF	TGTGCCAGCAGTTACGGGCAGCACACCGGGGAGCTGTTTTTT
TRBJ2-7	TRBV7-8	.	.	CASSLEGQTYEQYF	TGTGCCAGCAGCTTAGAGGGACAAACCTACGAGCAGTACTTC